This T cell receptor beta chain was captured by sequencing in a study of neurological immune-mediated disorders. MiXCR, applied by TCRdb to the 5' RACE reads, yields one record per CDR3 protein. Of tens of thousands of distinct CDR3 sequences listed, less than 15% were seen once; the top ten hold about 7.2%. This clonotype was counted many times. V gave up 5 bases and J gave up 6 bases, with 13 bases separating them. There are 13 residues in the CDR3. This clonotype was sampled from a man aged 60 to 75 in good health. The chain carries TRBV12-3 or TRBV12-4 and TRBJ1-1, with D perhaps TRBD1 (5 bases). Sequenced sample: PBMCs. The CDR3 loop reads CASSGGVIAEAFF. For the CDR3, the DNA is TGTGCCAGCAGTGGGGGGGTAATCGCTGAAGCTTTCTTT.